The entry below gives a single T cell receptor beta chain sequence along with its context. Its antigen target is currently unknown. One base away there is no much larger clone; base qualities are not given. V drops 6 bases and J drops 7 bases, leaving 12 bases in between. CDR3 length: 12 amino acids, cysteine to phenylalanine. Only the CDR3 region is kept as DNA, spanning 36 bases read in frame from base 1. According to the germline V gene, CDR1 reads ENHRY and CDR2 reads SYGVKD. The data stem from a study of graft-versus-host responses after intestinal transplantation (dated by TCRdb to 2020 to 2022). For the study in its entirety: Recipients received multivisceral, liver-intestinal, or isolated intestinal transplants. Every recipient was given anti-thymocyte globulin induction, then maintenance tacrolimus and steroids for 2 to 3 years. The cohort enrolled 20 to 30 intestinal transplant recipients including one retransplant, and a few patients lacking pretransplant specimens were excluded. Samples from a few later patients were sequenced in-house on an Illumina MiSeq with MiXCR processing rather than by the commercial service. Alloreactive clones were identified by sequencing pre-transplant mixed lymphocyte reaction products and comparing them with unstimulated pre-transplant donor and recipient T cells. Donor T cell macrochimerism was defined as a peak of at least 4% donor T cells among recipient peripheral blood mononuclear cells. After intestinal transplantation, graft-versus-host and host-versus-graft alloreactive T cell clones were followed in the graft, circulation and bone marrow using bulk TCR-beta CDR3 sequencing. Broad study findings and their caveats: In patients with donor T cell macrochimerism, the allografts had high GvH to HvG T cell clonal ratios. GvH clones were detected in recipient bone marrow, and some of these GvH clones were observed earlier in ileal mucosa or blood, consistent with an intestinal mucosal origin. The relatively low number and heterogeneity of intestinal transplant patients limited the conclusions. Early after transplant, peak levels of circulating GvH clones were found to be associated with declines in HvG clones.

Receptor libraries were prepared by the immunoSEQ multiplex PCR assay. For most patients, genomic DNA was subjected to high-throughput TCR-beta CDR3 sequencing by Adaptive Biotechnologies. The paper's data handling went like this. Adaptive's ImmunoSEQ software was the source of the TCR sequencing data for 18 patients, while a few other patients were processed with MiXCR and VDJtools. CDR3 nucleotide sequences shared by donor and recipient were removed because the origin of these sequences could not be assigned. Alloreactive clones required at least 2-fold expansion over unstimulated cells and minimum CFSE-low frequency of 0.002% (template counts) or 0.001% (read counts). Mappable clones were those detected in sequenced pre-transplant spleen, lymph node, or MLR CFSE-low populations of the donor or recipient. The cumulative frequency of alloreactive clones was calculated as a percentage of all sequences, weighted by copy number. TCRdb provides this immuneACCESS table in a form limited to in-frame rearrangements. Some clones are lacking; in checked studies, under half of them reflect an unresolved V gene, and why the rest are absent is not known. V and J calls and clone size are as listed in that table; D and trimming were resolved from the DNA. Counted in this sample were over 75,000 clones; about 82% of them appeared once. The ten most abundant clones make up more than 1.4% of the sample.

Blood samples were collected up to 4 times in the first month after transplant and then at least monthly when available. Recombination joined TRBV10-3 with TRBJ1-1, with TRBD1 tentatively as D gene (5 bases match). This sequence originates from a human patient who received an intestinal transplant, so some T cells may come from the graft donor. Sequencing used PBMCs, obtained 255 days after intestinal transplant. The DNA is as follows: TGTGCCATCAGCGCAGGGCACAATGAAGCTTTCTTT. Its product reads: CAISAGHNEAFF.